One and the same sample provided the 9 T cell receptor beta chains below, sequenced in a study of T cells in Graves' hyperthyroidism and ophthalmopathy. Amplified TCR beta CDR3 regions derived from RNA transcripts. Using the HTBI primer set, a first-round RT-PCR was run on the TCR CDR3. TCRdb itself ran the multiplex PCR reads through MiXCR, one entry per CDR3 protein. The data show a few hundred thousand distinct CDR3 sequences, 15% to 19% seen once. Material for sequencing was blood. The origin of the receptors is a woman younger than 45 with Graves' hyperthyroidism.

This clonotype was observed many times. J is TRBJ1-2 and V is TRBV24-1, with D uncertain. Germline V gives CDR1 KGHDR, CDR2 SFDVKD. The CDR3 is made up of 13 amino acids. V lost 5 bases, J lost 6 bases, and 12 bases lay in between. The CDR3 bases are TGTGCCACCAGTGCTGGGCGCGCAGATGGCTACACCTTC. This encodes CATSAGRADGYTF.

In its sample, this clonotype was seen many times. Here the CDR3 reads CASSPATSGYEQYF. The CDR3, as DNA: TGTGCCAGCAGCCCAGCGACTAGCGGGTACGAGCAGTACTTC. This chain links TRBV14 with TRBJ2-7, with 10 positions matching TRBD2. J was trimmed by 4 bases and V by 4 bases; bases with no gene match: 4. This CDR3 contains 14 residues. Germline CDR1 reads SGHDN; CDR2 reads FVKESK.

This clonotype has more than one count but fewer than ten. The chain links TRBV12-3 or TRBV12-4 to TRBJ1-1; unclear D gene. Deletions cut 3 bases from V and 11 bases from J, with 22 bases between. CDR3 size: 15 residues. The CDR3 DNA reads TGTGCCAGCAGTTTCCGGCAGGATTATGAATCAGTGGCTTTCTTT. This codes for CASSFRQDYESVAFF.

Turning to this clonotype: A read error may account for a junction end that differs from germline. V gene TRBV5-1 combines with J gene TRBJ2-4, with 8 bases fitting TRBD1. Germline CDR1 and CDR2: SGHRS and YFSETQ. The CDR3 totals 14 residues. CDR3 residues: CASSWGQAKNIQCF. The CDR3 bases are TGCGCCAGCAGCTGGGGACAGGCGAAAAACATTCAGTGCTTC.

The rearrangement joins TRBV11-2 to TRBJ2-1; a possible D gene is TRBD1 (7 bases). Per the germline V gene, CDR1 is SGHAT and CDR2 is FQNNGV. With 0 bases removed from V and 0 bases from J, the gap between germline ends came to 27 bases. This CDR3 is built from 22 residues. The CDR3 DNA follows: TGTGCCAGCAGCTTAGATACCTCCCCGACAGGGATAAGGCGGGGCTCCTACAATGAGCAGTTCTTC. Protein sequence: CASSLDTSPTGIRRGSYNEQFF.

There are many counts of this clonotype. This sequence joins TRBV2 and TRBJ2-3; TRBD2 is a possible D gene (6 bases). The germline V gene encodes CDR1 SNHLY and CDR2 FYNNEI. With 7 bases removed from V and 1 base from J, the gap between germline ends came to 15 bases. This CDR3 region has 15 residues. CDR3 residues: CASTLTGAGTDTQYF. In DNA form, the CDR3 reads TGTGCCAGCACCTTGACGGGAGCGGGCACAGATACGCAGTATTTT.

V is TRBV4-2 and J is TRBJ1-2, with unresolved D. CDR1 LGHNA and CDR2 YNFKEQ come from the germline V gene. CDR3 length: 16 amino acids. V was pared by 0 bases and J by 3 bases, with 14 bases between. This CDR3 is CASSQDSGRDDYGYTF. Written as DNA, the CDR3 is TGTGCCAGCAGCCAAGATAGCGGCAGAGATGACTATGGCTACACCTTC.

The sample holds a few counts of this clonotype. The J gene is TRBJ2-5, the V gene TRBV28; no firm D call. The CDR3 is 15 residues long. In germline, CDR1 is MDHEN, CDR2 SYDVKM. Trimming shortened V by 3 bases and J by 5 bases, and 16 bases separated the two germline ends. The CDR3 sequence: CASSFRHKRWETQYF. The CDR3 DNA sequence: TGTGCCAGCAGTTTCAGACATAAGCGTTGGGAGACCCAGTACTTC.

This clonotype was counted ten times or more. The chain employs TRBV3-1 and TRBJ2-1; no clear D. With 2 bases removed from V and 2 bases from J, the gap between germline ends came to 13 bases. The CDR3 contains 16 residues. The germline V gene has CDR1 LGHDT and CDR2 YNNKEL (reference sequence). CDR3 protein: CASSQRLAIPYNEQFF. CDR3 DNA sequence: TGTGCCAGCAGCCAAAGATTGGCGATCCCCTACAATGAGCAGTTCTTC.